The next 29 T cell receptor beta chains were all read from a single sample in a study of T-cell reconstitution after alpha-beta-depleted transplantation in children. Preparation of the TCRbeta library used unique molecular identifiers. TCRdb itself ran the PCR reads through MiXCR, one entry per CDR3 protein. The sample contains 200,000 to 250,000 distinct CDR3 sequences, roughly a tenth of which appear only once. This sample comprised PBMCs, obtained before TCRalphabeta/CD19-depleted stem cell transplant. The receptors shown here come from a child younger than two with acute myeloid leukemia, due to receive a stem cell transplant.

The sample holds many counts of this clonotype. V is TRBV7-9 and J is TRBJ1-1; 7 positions match TRBD1. The CDR3 length is 16 residues. CDR1 is SEHNR, CDR2 FQNEAQ, per germline (reference sequence). After removal of 5 bases from V and 1 base from J, the junction contained 10 bases not matched to a gene. The CDR3 coding sequence is TGTGCCAGCAGCCCGGGGGGGACAGTGAGGAACACTGAAGCTTTCTTT. Its protein is CASSPGGTVRNTEAFF.

This clonotype was detected ten times or more. V usage is TRBV28 and J usage is TRBJ2-1; D possibly uses TRBD1 or TRBD2 (5 bases each). The CDR3 extends over 13 amino acids. Looked up from germline, CDR1 is MDHEN and CDR2 is SYDVKM. V was pared by 6 bases and J by 6 bases, with 12 bases between. CDR3 in DNA: TGTGCCAGCAGACCCGGGACCCTCAATGAGCAGTTCTTC. Its translation is CASRPGTLNEQFF.

This clonotype has a count of ten or more. V and J are TRBV12-3 or TRBV12-4 and TRBJ1-5; the match to TRBD1 covers 10 bases. The CDR3 loop spans 18 amino acids. V lost 2 bases, J lost 5 bases, and 12 bases stayed unmatched. The CDR3 loop is CASSLMTGGLRTHQPQHF. CDR3 sequence (DNA): TGTGCCAGCAGTTTAATGACAGGGGGCCTTCGGACCCATCAGCCCCAGCATTTT.

The sample holds many counts of this clonotype. The V call is TRBV12-3 or TRBV12-4, the J call TRBJ1-2, with 9 bases lining up with TRBD1. With V trimmed by 5 bases and J by 7 bases, 2 bases remained unmatched. This CDR3 is built from 12 residues. CDR3 amino acids: CASSRDRVGYTF. The CDR3 coding sequence is TGTGCCAGCAGTAGGGACAGGGTTGGCTACACCTTC.

At least ten counts were recorded for this clonotype. J is TRBJ1-1 and V is TRBV20-1, with 7 bases identical to TRBD1. The CDR3 extends over 14 amino acids. V lost 2 bases, J lost 0 bases, and 3 bases stayed unmatched. Germline CDR1 is DFQATT and CDR2 is SNEGSKA (reference sequence). The CDR3 nucleotides read TGCAGTGCTAGACCCGGGACAGTGAACACTGAAGCTTTCTTT. Translating it yields CSARPGTVNTEAFF.

The chain carries TRBV5-1 and TRBJ2-2; D gene ambiguous. CDR1 SGHRS and CDR2 YFSETQ come from the germline V gene. V lost 4 bases and J lost 7, with 17 bases in between. CDR3 length: 15 residues. The CDR3 nucleotides read TGCGCCAGCAGCCAGTTTGGTCCTAATGACGGGGAGCTGTTTTTT. Amino acid sequence: CASSQFGPNDGELFF.

The table lists this clonotype with many counts. The rearrangement joins TRBV18 to TRBJ2-3; D gene uncertain. This CDR3 has 16 residues. Between the trimmed V and J ends, which lost 1 base and 1 base, there was a span of 12 bases. Germline lookup yields CDR1 KGHSH and CDR2 LQKENI. In nucleotides, the CDR3 is TGTGCCAGCTCACCACTGGTTGCGCACCGCACAGATACGCAGTATTTT. Its protein product is CASSPLVAHRTDTQYF. Variable domain in full (rest from reference TRBV18 and TRBJ2-3): NAGVMQNPRHLVRRRGQEARLRCSPMKGHSHVYWYRQLPEEGLKFMVYLQKENIIDESGMPKERFSAEFPKEGPSILRIQQVVRGDSAAYFCASSPLVAHRTDTQYFGPGTRLTVL.

This clonotype was seen at least ten times. J is TRBJ2-2 and V is TRBV12-3 or TRBV12-4; 9 bases map to TRBD2. J gave up 2 bases and V 6 bases, and 4 bases lay outside the gene matches. CDR3 length: 15 amino acids. The CDR3 nucleotides are TGTGCCAGCAGGGGGGGACTAGCAAACACCGGGGAGCTGTTTTTT. Residues: CASRGGLANTGELFF.

At least ten counts were recorded for this clonotype. V and J are TRBV5-1 and TRBJ2-1; D is unclear. V was trimmed by 2 bases and J by 1 base, leaving 7 bases between them. CDR3 size: 14 residues. Germline lookup yields CDR1 SGHRS and CDR2 YFSETQ. CDR3 DNA: TGCGCCAGCAGCTTCGCAGGTTCCTACAATGAGCAGTTCTTC. Protein product: CASSFAGSYNEQFF.

The chain joins TRBV10-3 to TRBJ2-5, with D possibly being TRBD2 (6 bases). V was pared by 5 bases and J by 5 bases, with 24 bases between. Germline assignment: CDR1 ENHRY and CDR2 SYGVKD. The CDR3 extends over 17 amino acids. Written as DNA, the CDR3 is TGTGCCATCAGTAAGGGAGGACGAAGACGGGGGTCGGAGACCCAGTACTTC. It codes for CAISKGGRRRGSETQYF.

The table lists this clonotype with many counts. The gene calls are TRBV20-1 and TRBJ2-2; D not resolved. Trimming left V 2 bases short and J 8 bases short, with 24 bases between. CDR1 DFQATT and CDR2 SNEGSKA come from the germline V gene (reference sequence). This CDR3 is 17 amino acids long. The CDR3: CSARQSFRDIQRGELFF. The CDR3 DNA is TGCAGTGCTAGACAATCCTTTAGAGACATTCAGAGAGGGGAGCTGTTTTTT.

The rearrangement links TRBV30 to TRBJ2-1; 9 nucleotides agree with TRBD1. CDR1 and CDR2 from the germline V gene are GTSNPN and SVGIG (reference sequence). This CDR3 spans 14 amino acids. J lost 8 bases, V lost 1 base, and 6 bases had no gene match. The DNA of the CDR3 is TGTGCCTGGAGTGAAGGGACAGGGAGGCATGAGCAGTTCTTC. Protein product: CAWSEGTGRHEQFF.

This clonotype was seen at least ten times. The chain combines TRBV28 with TRBJ2-7; perhaps D is TRBD1 or TRBD2 (6 bases each). This CDR3 region has 17 residues. Germline V gene data show CDR1 as MDHEN and CDR2 as SYDVKM. V dropped 6 bases and J dropped 2 bases, with 23 bases sitting between them. The CDR3 DNA sequence: TGTGCCAGCAGAGGGGGGTCGGCCCAACCTACAGCCTACGAGCAGTACTTC. Protein sequence: CASRGGSAQPTAYEQYF.

The rearrangement uses TRBV7-9 and TRBJ2-5, with TRBD2 matching 8 bases. This CDR3 spans 15 amino acids. V trimming: 1 base; J trimming: 4 bases; junction bases outside the gene matches: 5. Germline CDR1 is SEHNR and CDR2 is FQNEAQ (reference sequence). The CDR3: CASSLGSSGLETQYF. The CDR3 bases are TGTGCCAGCAGCTTAGGGTCTAGCGGGCTAGAGACCCAGTACTTC.

This clonotype was counted between two and nine times. The chain recombines TRBV20-1 with TRBJ2-7, with D possibly being TRBD1 (5 bases). Per the germline V gene, CDR1 is DFQATT and CDR2 is SNEGSKA (reference sequence). The CDR3 runs to 15 residues. The CDR3 nucleotides are TGCTTCTGGGGCCAGGCTCCGGGCCGCTCCTACGAGCAGTACTTC. Protein sequence: CFWGQAPGRSYEQYF.

This clonotype was observed many times. V usage is TRBV29-1 and J usage is TRBJ1-4; D unclear. Trimming left V 7 bases short and J 7 bases short, with 10 bases between. Germline values: CDR1 SQVTM, CDR2 ANQGSEA. There are 11 residues in the CDR3. The CDR3: CSGTTGEKLFF. The CDR3 nucleotides are TGCAGCGGGACCACTGGTGAAAAACTGTTTTTT.

The V gene is TRBV10-3, the J gene TRBJ1-2; no clear D gene. Germline V gives CDR1 ENHRY, CDR2 SYGVKD. The CDR3 is made up of 13 amino acids. The V end lost 8 bases, the J end lost 2 bases, and 12 bases lay between the germline ends. CDR3 nucleotides: TGTGCCATCGGTCAGAGTGGAAACTATGGCTACACCTTC. Translating it yields CAIGQSGNYGYTF.

This clonotype has at least ten counts. The chain uses TRBV2 and TRBJ1-2; TRBD1 aligns across 8 bases. CDR1 is SNHLY and CDR2 is FYNNEI in the germline V gene. The CDR3 has 16 residues. Unmatched junction bases numbered 6, after V lost 0 bases and J lost 3 bases. In DNA form, the CDR3 reads TGTGCCAGCAGTGAAGCGGCGACAGGGGTAGACTATGGCTACACCTTC. Amino acids: CASSEAATGVDYGYTF.

This clonotype was detected many times. This sequence joins TRBV7-3 and TRBJ2-1, with 12 bases lining up with TRBD2. CDR3 size: 15 residues. J lost 6 bases, V lost 4 bases, and 4 bases had no gene match. The V gene's germline CDR1 is SGHTA and CDR2 FQGTGA. CDR3 sequence (DNA): TGTGCCAGCAGCTCACTAGCGGGGGGCCCCAATGAGCAGTTCTTC. Its translation is CASSSLAGGPNEQFF.

This clonotype was seen repeatedly, ten times or more. This chain joins TRBV29-1 and TRBJ1-4; the match to TRBD1 covers 11 bases. The CDR3 totals 13 residues. V shed 4 bases and J 8 bases; nucleotides not matched to a gene: 3. Germline lookup yields CDR1 SQVTM and CDR2 ANQGSEA. Here the CDR3 DNA reads TGCAGCGTTGGGGGGACAGGGGGAGAAAAACTGTTTTTT. It yields the protein CSVGGTGGEKLFF.

This clonotype was observed at least ten times. The V call is TRBV5-1, the J call TRBJ2-2, with unresolved D. Germline CDR1 reads SGHRS; CDR2 reads YFSETQ. Trimming left V 0 bases short and J 1 base short, with 4 bases between. The CDR3 is 14 amino acids. The CDR3 here is CASSLGVNTGELFF. The CDR3 nucleotides are TGCGCCAGCAGCTTGGGAGTGAACACCGGGGAGCTGTTTTTT.

This clonotype has at least ten counts. The genes are TRBV18 and TRBJ2-6; 12 bases align to TRBD2. CDR3 size: 21 residues. Losses at the gene ends were 3 bases for V and 2 bases for J; bases not matched to a gene: 14. CDR1 and CDR2 from the germline V gene are KGHSH and LQKENI. DNA of the CDR3: TGTGCCAGCTCACCGCAACTTCTAGCGGGAGGGCCCCACCCTGGGGCCAACGTCCTGACTTTC. Amino acid sequence: CASSPQLLAGGPHPGANVLTF. The full variable domain, completed using reference TRBV18 and TRBJ2-6, is NAGVMQNPRHLVRRRGQEARLRCSPMKGHSHVYWYRQLPEEGLKFMVYLQKENIIDESGMPKERFSAEFPKEGPSILRIQQVVRGDSAAYFCASSPQLLAGGPHPGANVLTFGAGSRLTVL.

This clonotype has ten or more counts. The J gene is TRBJ2-2, the V gene TRBV4-2, with 8 bases aligning to TRBD1. Germline values: CDR1 LGHNA, CDR2 YNFKEQ. J lost 0 bases, V lost 10 bases, and 7 bases had no gene match. The CDR3 runs to 15 residues. CDR3 DNA: TGTGCCACCCAACCGGACAGGGCGAACACCGGGGAGCTGTTTTTT. Translation gives CATQPDRANTGELFF.

Points on this clonotype: A much larger clone lies one base from this, so it may be a read error. This chain links TRBV12-3 or TRBV12-4 with TRBJ1-4; a weak D match, TRBD1 (6 bases). The CDR3 totals 17 residues. CDR3 sequence (DNA): TGTGCCAACAGTTCCAACTCGTACAGGGCCGTTAATGAAAAACTGTTTTTT. Translated, it gives CANSSNSYRAVNEKLFF.

This clonotype has ten or more counts. V usage is TRBV27 and J usage is TRBJ1-5, with 9 bases identical to TRBD1. The ends lost 6 bases at V and 4 bases at J; junction bases unmatched: 1. Germline CDR1 MNHEY, CDR2 SMNVEV (reference sequence). This CDR3 region has 13 residues. Written as DNA, the CDR3 is TGTGCCAGCAGACAGGGGGCAAATCAGCCCCAGCATTTT. Protein: CASRQGANQPQHF.

This clonotype turned up a few times. This chain links TRBV29-1 with TRBJ2-5; perhaps D is TRBD1 or TRBD2 (5 bases each). Germline CDR1 reads SQVTM; CDR2 reads ANQGSEA. The CDR3 covers 13 residues. Deletions cut 3 bases from V and 5 bases from J, with 13 bases between. CDR3 sequence reads: CSVDGREWETQYF. The CDR3 bases are TGCAGCGTTGACGGCAGGGAGTGGGAGACCCAGTACTTC.

This clonotype has at least ten counts. The chain joins TRBV5-1 to TRBJ2-2, with unresolved D. The CDR3 is 16 amino acids. Trimming cost V 0 bases and J 3 bases, with 12 bases left between them. Germline V gives CDR1 SGHRS, CDR2 YFSETQ. The CDR3 region is CASSLAARSYTGELFF. Here the CDR3 DNA reads TGCGCCAGCAGCTTGGCCGCCAGGTCCTACACCGGGGAGCTGTTTTTT.

This clonotype has just a few counts. The V gene is TRBV5-1, the J gene TRBJ2-1, with D tentatively TRBD2 (6 bases). Germline assignment: CDR1 SGHRS and CDR2 YFSETQ. V was clipped by 0 bases and J by 4 bases, with 11 bases between them. This CDR3 has 15 residues. CDR3 DNA: TGCGCCAGCAGCTTGGAGACGGGAGCTTACAATGAGCAGTTCTTC. Amino acid sequence: CASSLETGAYNEQFF. Variable domain in full (rest from reference TRBV5-1 and TRBJ2-1): KAGVTQTPRYLIKTRGQQVTLSCSPISGHRSVSWYQQTPGQGLQFLFEYFSETQRNKGNFPGRFSGRQFSNSRSEMNVSTLELGDSALYLCASSLETGAYNEQFFGPGTRLTVL.

In regard to this clonotype: A single base separates this from a much larger clone, so it may be a read error. The chain recombines TRBV30 with TRBJ2-1; D possibly corresponds to TRBD1 (5 bases). The CDR3 contains 11 residues. Germline CDR1 and CDR2: GTSNPN and SVGIG (reference sequence). The CDR3, as DNA: TGTGCCCGGAGTGGGGCGAATGAGCAGTTCTTC. It specifies CARSGANEQFF.